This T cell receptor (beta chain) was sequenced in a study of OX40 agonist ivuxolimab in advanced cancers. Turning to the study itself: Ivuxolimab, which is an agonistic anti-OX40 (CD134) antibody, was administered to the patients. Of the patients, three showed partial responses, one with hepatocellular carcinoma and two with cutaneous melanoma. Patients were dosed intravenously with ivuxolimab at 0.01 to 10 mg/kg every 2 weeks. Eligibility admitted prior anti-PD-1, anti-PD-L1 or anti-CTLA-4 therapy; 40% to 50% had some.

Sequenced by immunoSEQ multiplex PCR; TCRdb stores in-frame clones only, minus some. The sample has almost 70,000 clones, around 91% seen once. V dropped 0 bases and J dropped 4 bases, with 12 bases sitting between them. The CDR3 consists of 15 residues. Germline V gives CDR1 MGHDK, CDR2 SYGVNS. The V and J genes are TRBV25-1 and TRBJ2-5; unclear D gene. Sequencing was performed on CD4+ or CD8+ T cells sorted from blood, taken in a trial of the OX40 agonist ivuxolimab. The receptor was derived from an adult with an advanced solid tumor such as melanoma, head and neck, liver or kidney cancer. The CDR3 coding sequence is TGTGCCAGCAGTGAATATGGTGCCCGTGCAGAGACCCAGTACTTC. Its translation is CASSEYGARAETQYF.